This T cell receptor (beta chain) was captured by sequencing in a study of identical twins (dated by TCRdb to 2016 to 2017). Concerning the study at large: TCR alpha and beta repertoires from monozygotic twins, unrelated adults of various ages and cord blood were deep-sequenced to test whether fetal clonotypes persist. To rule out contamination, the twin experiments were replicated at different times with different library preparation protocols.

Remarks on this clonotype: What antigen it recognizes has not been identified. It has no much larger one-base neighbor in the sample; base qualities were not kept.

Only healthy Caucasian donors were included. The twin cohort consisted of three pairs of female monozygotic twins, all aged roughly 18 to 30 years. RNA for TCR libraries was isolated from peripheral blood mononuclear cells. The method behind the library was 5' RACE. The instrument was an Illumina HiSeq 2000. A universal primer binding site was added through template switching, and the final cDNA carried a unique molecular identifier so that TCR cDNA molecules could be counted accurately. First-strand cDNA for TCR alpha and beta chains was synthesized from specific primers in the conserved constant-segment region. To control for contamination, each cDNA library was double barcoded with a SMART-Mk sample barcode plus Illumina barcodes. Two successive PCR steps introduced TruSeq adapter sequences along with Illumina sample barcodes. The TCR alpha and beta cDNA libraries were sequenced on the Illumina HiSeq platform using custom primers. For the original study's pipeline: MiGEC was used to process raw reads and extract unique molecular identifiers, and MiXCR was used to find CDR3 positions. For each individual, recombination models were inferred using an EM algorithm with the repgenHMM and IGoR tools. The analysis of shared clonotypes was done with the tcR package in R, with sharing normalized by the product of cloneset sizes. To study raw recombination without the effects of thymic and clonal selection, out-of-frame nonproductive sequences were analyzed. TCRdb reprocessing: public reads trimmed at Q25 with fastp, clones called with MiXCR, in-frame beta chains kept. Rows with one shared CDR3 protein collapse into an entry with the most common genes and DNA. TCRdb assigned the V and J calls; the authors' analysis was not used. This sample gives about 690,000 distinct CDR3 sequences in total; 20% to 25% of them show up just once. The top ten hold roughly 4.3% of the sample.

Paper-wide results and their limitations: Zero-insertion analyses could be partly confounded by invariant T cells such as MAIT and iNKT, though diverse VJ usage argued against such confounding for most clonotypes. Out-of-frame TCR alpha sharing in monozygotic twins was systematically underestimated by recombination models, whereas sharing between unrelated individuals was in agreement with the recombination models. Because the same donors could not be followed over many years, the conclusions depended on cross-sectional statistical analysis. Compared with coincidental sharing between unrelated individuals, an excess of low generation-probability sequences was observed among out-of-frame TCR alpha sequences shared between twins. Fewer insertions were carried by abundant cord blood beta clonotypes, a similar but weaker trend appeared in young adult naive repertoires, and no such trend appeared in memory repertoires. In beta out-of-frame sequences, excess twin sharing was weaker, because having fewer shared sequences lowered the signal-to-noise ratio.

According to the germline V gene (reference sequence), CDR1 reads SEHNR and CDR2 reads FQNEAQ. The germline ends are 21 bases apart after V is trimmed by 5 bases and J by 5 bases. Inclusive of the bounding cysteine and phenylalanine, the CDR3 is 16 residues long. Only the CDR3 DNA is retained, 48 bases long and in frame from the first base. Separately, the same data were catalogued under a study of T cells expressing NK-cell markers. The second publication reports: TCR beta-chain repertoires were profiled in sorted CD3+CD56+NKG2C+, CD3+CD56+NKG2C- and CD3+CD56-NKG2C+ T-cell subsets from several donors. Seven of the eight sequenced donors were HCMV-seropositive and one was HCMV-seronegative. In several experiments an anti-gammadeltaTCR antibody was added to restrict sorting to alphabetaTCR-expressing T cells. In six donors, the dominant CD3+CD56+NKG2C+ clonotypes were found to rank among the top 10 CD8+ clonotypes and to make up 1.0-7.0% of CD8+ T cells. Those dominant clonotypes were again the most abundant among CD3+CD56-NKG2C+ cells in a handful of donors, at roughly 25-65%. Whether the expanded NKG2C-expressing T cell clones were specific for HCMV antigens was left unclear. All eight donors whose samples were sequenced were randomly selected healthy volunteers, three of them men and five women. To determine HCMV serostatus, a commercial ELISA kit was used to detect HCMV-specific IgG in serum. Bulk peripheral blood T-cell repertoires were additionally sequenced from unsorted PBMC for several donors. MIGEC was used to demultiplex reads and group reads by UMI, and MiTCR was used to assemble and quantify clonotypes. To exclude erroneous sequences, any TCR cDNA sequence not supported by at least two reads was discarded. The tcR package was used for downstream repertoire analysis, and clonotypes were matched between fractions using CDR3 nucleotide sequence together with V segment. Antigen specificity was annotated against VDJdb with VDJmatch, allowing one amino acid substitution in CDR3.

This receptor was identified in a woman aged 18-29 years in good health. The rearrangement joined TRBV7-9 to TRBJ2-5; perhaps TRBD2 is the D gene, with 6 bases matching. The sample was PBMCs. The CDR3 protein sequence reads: CASSTPKTGVRETQYF. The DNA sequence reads TGTGCCAGCAGCACACCTAAGACGGGGGTACGGGAGACCCAGTACTTC.